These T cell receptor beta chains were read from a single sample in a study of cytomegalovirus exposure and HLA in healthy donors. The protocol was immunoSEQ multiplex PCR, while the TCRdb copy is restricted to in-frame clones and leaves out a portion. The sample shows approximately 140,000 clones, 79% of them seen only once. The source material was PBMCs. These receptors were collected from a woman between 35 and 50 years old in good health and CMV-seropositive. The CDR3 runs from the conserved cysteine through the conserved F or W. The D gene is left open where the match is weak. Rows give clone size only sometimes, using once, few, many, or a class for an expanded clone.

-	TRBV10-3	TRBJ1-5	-	CAISDRAGNQPQHF	TGTGCCATCAGTGACAGGGCGGGCAATCAGCCCCAGCATTTT
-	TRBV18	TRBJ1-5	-	CASSAGTPNSNQPQHF	TGTGCCAGCTCAGCCGGGACACCAAATAGCAATCAGCCCCAGCATTTT
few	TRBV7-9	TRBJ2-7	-	CSSSRRLVSMHEQYF	TGTTCCAGCAGCCGGAGACTAGTTTCTATGCACGAGCAGTACTTC
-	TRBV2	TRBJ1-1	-	CASSEMSAGNTEAFF	TGTGCCAGCAGTGAAATGTCCGCAGGGAACACTGAAGCTTTCTTT
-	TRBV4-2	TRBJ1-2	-	CASSQDYGSGSYGYTF	TGTGCCAGCAGCCAAGATTATGGATCAGGAAGCTATGGCTACACCTTC
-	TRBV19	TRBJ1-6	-	CASNPRGGVGSPLHF	TGTGCCAGTAACCCAAGGGGAGGCGTTGGATCACCCCTCCACTTT
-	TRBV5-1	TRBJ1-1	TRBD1	CASSMDRGRNTEAFF	TGCGCCAGCAGCATGGACAGGGGGAGGAACACTGAAGCTTTCTTT
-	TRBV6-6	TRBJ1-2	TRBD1	CASRLGTEQSLYGYTF	TGTGCCAGCAGGCTCGGGACAGAACAGAGTCTCTATGGCTACACCTTC
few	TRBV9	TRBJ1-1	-	CASSAGWNTEAFF	TGTGCCAGCAGCGCGGGGTGGAACACTGAAGCTTTCTTT
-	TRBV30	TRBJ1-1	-	CAWRQLTEAFF	TGTGCCTGGAGACAGCTCACTGAAGCTTTCTTT
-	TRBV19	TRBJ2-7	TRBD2	CASSLIAGGSSEQYF	TGTGCCAGTAGTCTAATAGCGGGGGGCTCGTCCGAGCAGTACTTC
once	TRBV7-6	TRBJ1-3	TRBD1	CASSPRTGSTGNTIYF	TGTGCCAGCAGCCCACGGACAGGTTCGACTGGAAACACCATATATTTT
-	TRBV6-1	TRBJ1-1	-	CASSGKGGSMNTEAFF	TGTGCCAGCAGTGGAAAGGGAGGAAGTATGAACACTGAAGCTTTCTTT
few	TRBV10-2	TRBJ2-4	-	CASSELLAKNIQYF	TGCGCCAGCAGTGAGTTACTAGCCAAAAACATTCAGTACTTC
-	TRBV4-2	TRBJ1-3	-	CASSEQRNTIYF	TGTGCCAGCAGCGAACAGAGAAACACCATATATTTT
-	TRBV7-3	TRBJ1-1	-	CASSLMANTEAFF	TGTGCCAGCAGCTTAATGGCCAACACTGAAGCTTTCTTT
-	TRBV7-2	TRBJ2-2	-	CASSLRPSGELFF	TGTGCCAGCAGCTTACGTCCCAGCGGGGAGCTGTTTTTT
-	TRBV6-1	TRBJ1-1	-	CAASLGSMNTEAFF	TGTGCCGCTTCCCTTGGCAGTATGAACACTGAAGCTTTCTTT
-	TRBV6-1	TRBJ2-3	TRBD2	CASVSGGATRDTQYF	TGTGCCAGCGTTAGCGGGGGGGCGACACGGGATACGCAGTATTTT
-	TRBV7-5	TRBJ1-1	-	CVRSLVSAEAFF	TGTGTCAGAAGCTTAGTATCTGCTGAAGCTTTCTTT
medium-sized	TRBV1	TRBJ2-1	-	CTSSRLAGGLYNEQFF	TGCACCAGCAGCCGACTAGCGGGGGGCCTCTACAATGAGCAGTTCTTC
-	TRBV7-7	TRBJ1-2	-	CASSPTPGVTGYTF	TGTGCCAGCAGCCCCACACCAGGGGTTACTGGCTACACCTTC
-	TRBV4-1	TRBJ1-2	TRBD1	CASSLNRGNNYGYTF	TGCGCCAGCAGCCTTAACAGGGGAAATAACTATGGCTACACCTTC
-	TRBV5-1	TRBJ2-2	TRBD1	CASTEMTGGGGELFF	TGCGCCAGCACAGAGATGACAGGGGGAGGCGGGGAGCTGTTTTTT
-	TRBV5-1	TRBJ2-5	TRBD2	CASSSGLAVQETQYF	TGCGCCAGCAGCTCGGGACTAGCGGTTCAAGAGACCCAGTACTTC
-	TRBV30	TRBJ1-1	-	CAWTREVVNTEAFF	TGTGCCTGGACCCGGGAGGTGGTGAACACTGAAGCTTTCTTT
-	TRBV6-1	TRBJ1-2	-	CASSEEPNYGYTF	TGTGCCAGCAGTGAGGAGCCAAACTATGGCTACACCTTC
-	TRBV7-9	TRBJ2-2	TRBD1	CASSFTAGGSGELFF	TGTGCCAGCAGCTTTACGGCAGGGGGATCCGGGGAGCTGTTTTTT
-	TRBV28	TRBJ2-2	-	CASPYRSLNTGELFF	TGTGCCAGCCCGTACAGGAGTTTAAACACCGGGGAGCTGTTTTTT
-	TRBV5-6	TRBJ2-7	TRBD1	CASSTWDSGYEQYF	TGTGCCAGCAGCACGTGGGACAGCGGCTACGAGCAGTACTTC
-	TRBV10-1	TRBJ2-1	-	CASSVAIGANEQFF	TGCGCCAGCAGTGTGGCTATTGGGGCCAATGAGCAGTTCTTC
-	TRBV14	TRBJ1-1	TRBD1	CASSEQGSTEAFF	TGTGCCAGCAGCGAACAGGGGAGCACTGAAGCTTTCTTT
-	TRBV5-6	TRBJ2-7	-	CASSLGEWGEQYF	TGTGCCAGCAGCTTAGGGGAATGGGGCGAGCAGTACTTC
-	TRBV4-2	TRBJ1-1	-	CASSQAGGNTEAFF	TGTGCCAGCAGCCAAGCTGGCGGGAACACTGAAGCTTTCTTT
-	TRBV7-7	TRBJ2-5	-	CASSLGVRGARETQYF	TGTGCCAGCAGCTTAGGGGTACGGGGGGCCCGAGAGACCCAGTACTTC
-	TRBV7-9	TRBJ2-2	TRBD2	CASRERGGLTGELFF	TGTGCCAGCAGGGAGCGGGGGGGCCTCACCGGGGAGCTGTTTTTT
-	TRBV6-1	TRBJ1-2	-	CASSEAGGDFYGYTF	TGTGCCAGCAGTGAAGCCGGGGGGGATTTCTATGGCTACACCTTC
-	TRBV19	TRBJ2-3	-	CASSIGGGLATQYF	TGTGCCAGTAGTATAGGGGGGGGCCTGGCTACGCAGTATTTT
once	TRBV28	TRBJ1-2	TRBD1	CASSLGTGTYGYTF	TGTGCCAGCAGTTTAGGGACAGGGACATATGGCTACACCTTC
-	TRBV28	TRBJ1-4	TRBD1	CASSAISGGANEKLFF	TGTGCCAGCAGTGCAATATCAGGGGGCGCGAATGAAAAACTGTTTTTT
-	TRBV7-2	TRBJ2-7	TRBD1	CASSALGGGEQYF	TGTGCCAGCAGCGCACTAGGGGGCGGGGAGCAGTACTTC
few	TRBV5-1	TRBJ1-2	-	CASSLGQLYGYTF	TGCGCCAGCAGCCTAGGACAGCTCTATGGCTACACCTTC
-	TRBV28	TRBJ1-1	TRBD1	CASRSDGTANPEAFF	TGTGCCAGCAGGTCCGACGGGACAGCGAACCCTGAAGCTTTCTTT
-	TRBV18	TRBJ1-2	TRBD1	CASSPDTGGPGYTF	TGTGCCAGCTCACCAGACACAGGGGGCCCTGGCTACACCTTC